The T cell receptor (beta chain) described here comes from a study of shared clonotypes between healthy human individuals (dated by TCRdb to 2019 to 2021). In the study overall: The cohort comprised two women and three men aged 18 to 49 years. Different laboratories and diverse techniques were used to prepare libraries and sequence TCR repertoires, to increase sequencing depth and limit assay-specific biases. Per donor, three plates each were used for CD4 naive and CD4 memory, two for CD8 naive, and one for CD8 memory. To estimate repertoire size and how much clonotype sharing occurs between individuals, the study deeply sequenced the blood TCR repertoires of five or six healthy adults. Between about 0.8 and 9 billion PBMCs per donor were obtained by leukapheresis.

The germline V gene (reference sequence) specifies SEHNR as CDR1 and FQNEAQ as CDR2. The CDR3 starts with the cysteine, ends with the phenylalanine, and has 16 residues. The only DNA kept is the CDR3, 48 bases in frame from the first base. Relative to germline, V is missing 5 bases and J is missing 2 bases, with 7 bases of the junction outside any gene match. Using the deep immunoSEQ assay, TCR CDR3 regions were amplified from genomic DNA by multiplex PCR. Extracted genomic DNA from each cell subset was distributed evenly across all wells of several immunoSEQ 96-well plates, and each plate was treated as a replicate. For sorted subsets, 200 ng of genomic DNA, equivalent to around 29,000 T cell genomes, went into each replicate PCR. Purified libraries were quantified with a Qubit 3.0 fluorometer, sized on a Bioanalyzer 2100, and re-quantified with the KAPA Library Quantification kit. Each immunoSEQ 96-well plate was sequenced on its own single-read 150-cycle Illumina NextSeq 550 flow cell. The authors processed their data as follows. The immunoSEQ output contained only junctional sequences without quality scores, so filtering could not match that applied to full-length reads. To assign V/J genes and CDR3, sequences were annotated using PyIR, a Python wrapper for IgBLAST v1.9, with IMGT germline references. Reads were removed for weak V/J assignments (E-value above 1e-6), missing CDR3, stop codons, out-of-frame junctions, or ambiguous translated residues. V3J clonotypes were defined by identical inferred V gene, J gene, and CDR3 amino acid sequence. Percentage overlap between repertoires was computed as shared unique clonotypes divided by the size of the smaller repertoire. Repertoire richness was assessed with RTK rarefaction, the Chao1 estimator, and Recon v2.1 estimates of unobserved clonotypes. For all TCRbeta clonotypes obtained by the gDNA method from a handful of donors, generation probabilities were computed with OLGA. TCRdb stores this immuneACCESS table with in-frame sequences only. Part of the clones is absent; in the studies checked, under half of the shortfall reflects unresolved V genes, and no reason is known for the rest. V and J calls and clone size are those listed in that table; D and trimming were worked out from the DNA. Here the sample has over 2,000,000 clones; roughly 93% occur a single time. The ten most abundant clones make up less than 2% of the sample.

Findings and caveats that apply to the study as a whole: Estimated clonotype richness was generally larger for naive than for memory subsets. Across a few donors, approximately 5% of naive CD4, roughly 3.5% of naive CD8, around 2.1% of memory CD4, and about 0.4% of memory CD8 clonotypes were shared. The genetic and exposure-history diversity represented was limited by the small number of donors. Compared with non-shared clonotypes, clonotypes shared by all four sorted-subset donors had higher generation probabilities. Pairwise subsampling indicated that sequencing depth was expected to affect the degree of clonotype sharing among donors. Even with the large sequencing depth, rarefaction of the sorted-subset datasets indicated that sequencing was incomplete. Sampling was limited to blood, and TCR repertoires in tissue likely differ from TCR repertoires in blood.

With regard to this clone: Its antigen is not yet known. No per-base quality is available; no much larger clone lies one base away.

CD8 naive samples were CD45RO-negative cells positively selected for CCR7, giving a CD45RA+CCR7+ population that excluded TemRA cells. Donors were healthy HIV-negative adults with no recently reported acute infections or vaccinations. Every donor was a Caucasian adult residing in Nashville, Tennessee, USA. After blood collection by leukapheresis, PBMCs were isolated using Ficoll-Histopaque density gradient centrifugation and then cryopreserved in the vapor phase of liquid nitrogen. Purity and quantity of every magnetically sorted T cell population were checked by analytical flow cytometry. From each sorted fraction, genomic DNA was isolated and quantified by UV absorbance on a Nanodrop 2000c.

This TCR was sampled from a man aged 18 to 35 in good health. Some clones in this sample may be carry-over from other donors' samples. In this chain, TRBV7-9 is recombined with TRBJ1-3, with 9 bases matching TRBD1. Material for sequencing was naive CD8+ T cells from PBMCs. The cell subset or site label corresponds to: CD45RA+CCR7+. The sequenced DNA is TGTGCCAGCAGCGGGGCCCGACAGGGGGCTGGAAACACCATATATTTT. It is translated as CASSGARQGAGNTIYF.